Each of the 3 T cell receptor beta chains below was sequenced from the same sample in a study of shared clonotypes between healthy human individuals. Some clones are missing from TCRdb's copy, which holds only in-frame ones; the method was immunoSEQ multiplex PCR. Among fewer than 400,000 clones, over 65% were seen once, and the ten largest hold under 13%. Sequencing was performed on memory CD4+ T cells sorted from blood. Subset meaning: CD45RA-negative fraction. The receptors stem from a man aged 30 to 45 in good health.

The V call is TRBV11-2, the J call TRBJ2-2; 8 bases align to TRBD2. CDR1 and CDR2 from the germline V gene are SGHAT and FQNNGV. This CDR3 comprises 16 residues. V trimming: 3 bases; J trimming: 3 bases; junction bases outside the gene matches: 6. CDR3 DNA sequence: TGTGCCAGCAGCTTTGGATTAGCGGGGTACACCGGGGAGCTGTTTTTT. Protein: CASSFGLAGYTGELFF.

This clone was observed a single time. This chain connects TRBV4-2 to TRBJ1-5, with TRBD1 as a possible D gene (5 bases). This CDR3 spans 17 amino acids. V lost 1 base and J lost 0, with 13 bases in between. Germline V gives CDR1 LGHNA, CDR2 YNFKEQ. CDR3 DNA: TGTGCCAGCAGCCAAGCCCCGGGACGGGGTAGCAATCAGCCCCAGCATTTT. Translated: CASSQAPGRGSNQPQHF.

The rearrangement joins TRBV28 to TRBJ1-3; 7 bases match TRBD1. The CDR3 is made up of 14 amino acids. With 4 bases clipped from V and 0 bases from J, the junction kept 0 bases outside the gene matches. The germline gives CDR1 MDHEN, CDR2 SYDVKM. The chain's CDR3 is CASSWTGSGNTIYF. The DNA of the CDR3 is TGTGCCAGCAGTTGGACAGGCTCTGGAAACACCATATATTTT.